Listed below are T cell receptor beta chains from one sample, sequenced in a study of ipilimumab plus nivolumab after autologous stem cell transplantation. Clones were read by immunoSEQ multiplex PCR, and TCRdb kept only the in-frame ones, dropping some. The sample has roughly 20,000 clones, 77% seen once. The sample here was PBMCs, taken in a trial of ipilimumab plus nivolumab as post-transplant consolidation. Receptor source: a male donor with diffuse large B-cell lymphoma. CDR3s include the opening cysteine and the closing phenylalanine or tryptophan. A D gene is named only where the DNA matches it firmly. Size tells how often a clone was seen (once, few, many) or the class of an expanded clone, and some rows leave it out.

>TRBJ2-1|.|TRBV18|TRBD1
CASSLNQGVTNEQFF
TGTGCCAGCTCACTTAATCAGGGGGTGACGAATGAGCAGTTCTTC
>TRBJ1-1|.|TRBV28|.
CASSRPGRTEAFF
TGTGCCAGCAGTCGCCCGGGACGGACTGAAGCTTTCTTT
>TRBJ1-2|.|TRBV4-1|.
CASSQDLATSLNYGYTF
TGCGCCAGCAGCCAAGATTTAGCCACGAGCTTGAACTATGGCTACACCTTC
>TRBJ1-2|.|TRBV5-8|.
CASSLRGRDGYTF
TGTGCCAGCAGCCTGAGAGGGAGGGATGGCTACACCTTC
>TRBJ1-1|once|TRBV30|.
CASGDRSEAFF
TGTGCCTCCGGTGACAGGAGTGAAGCTTTCTTT
>TRBJ1-2|.|TRBV12-1|.
CASNPPGQGSYGYTF
TGTGCCAGCAACCCCCCCGGACAGGGGAGCTATGGCTACACCTTC
>TRBJ2-5|.|TRBV18|TRBD1
CASSGDRSQTQYF
TGTGCCAGCTCAGGGGACAGGTCCCAGACCCAGTACTTC
>TRBJ1-1|.|TRBV4-2|.
CASSQDWGGSNTEAFF
TGTGCCAGCAGCCAAGATTGGGGGGGCTCTAACACTGAAGCTTTCTTT
>TRBJ1-6|.|TRBV2|TRBD1
CASDMERQGYSPLHF
TGTGCCAGTGATATGGAGAGACAGGGGTATTCACCCCTCCACTTT
>TRBJ1-2|.|TRBV6-5|.
CASSDAGYGYTF
TGTGCCAGCAGTGACGCGGGCTATGGCTACACCTTC
>TRBJ1-1|.|TRBV18|.
CASSPGAVAFF
TGTGCCAGCTCACCCGGGGCAGTTGCTTTCTTT
>TRBJ2-1|.|TRBV5-1|.
CASSLAGTSSYNEQFF
TGCGCCAGCAGCTTGGCCGGGACGAGCTCCTACAATGAGCAGTTCTTC
>TRBJ2-4|.|TRBV7-9|.
CASSYSAVKYF
TGTGCCAGCAGCTACTCCGCCGTAAAGTACTTC
>TRBJ1-5|once|TRBV28|TRBD1
CASSFVPSESGGQPQHF
TGTGCCAGCAGTTTCGTACCCTCAGAATCAGGGGGACAGCCCCAGCATTTT
>TRBJ2-3|few|TRBV21-1|.
CASSLLDGGSADTQYF
TGTGCCAGCAGCTTGCTCGACGGGGGCTCCGCAGATACGCAGTATTTT
>TRBJ1-6|.|TRBV15|.
CATSRDPSGSSYNSPLHF
TGTGCCACCAGCAGAGATCCCTCGGGAAGCTCCTATAATTCACCCCTCCACTTT
>TRBJ1-4|.|TRBV9|.
CASSEGWEANEKLFF
TGTGCCAGCAGCGAGGGGTGGGAGGCTAATGAAAAACTGTTTTTT
>TRBJ1-3|.|TRBV7-9|.
CASSYAGPSGNTIYF
TGTGCCAGCAGCTACGCAGGACCCTCTGGAAACACCATATATTTT
>TRBJ2-1|.|TRBV7-2|.
CASSSSLNLYNEQFF
TGTGCCAGCAGCTCATCTCTGAACCTCTACAATGAGCAGTTCTTC
>TRBJ2-7|.|TRBV28|TRBD1
CASSDRVESEQYF
TGTGCCAGCAGCGACAGGGTGGAGTCCGAGCAGTACTTC
>TRBJ1-4|medium-sized|TRBV7-9|TRBD1
CASSRDRDNEKLFF
TGTGCCAGCTCCCGGGACAGGGATAATGAAAAACTGTTTTTT
>TRBJ2-3|few|TRBV5-6|.
CASSLGPTGTDTQYF
TGTGCCAGCAGCTTGGGGCCCACCGGCACAGATACGCAGTATTTT
>TRBJ2-7|.|TRBV6-6|TRBD2
CASRNGGEGGSYEQYF
TGTGCCAGCAGAAACGGAGGGGAGGGTGGCTCCTACGAGCAGTACTTC
>TRBJ1-1|many|TRBV30|.
CAWSVLSEAFF
TGTGCCTGGAGTGTACTTTCAGAAGCTTTCTTT
>TRBJ2-2|few|TRBV7-6|TRBD1
CASSLRGTGSTGELFF
TGTGCCAGCAGCTTGCGCGGGACAGGGAGCACCGGGGAGCTGTTTTTT
>TRBJ2-3|.|TRBV9|TRBD2
CASSVVGTSGPDTQYF
TGTGCCAGCAGCGTAGTCGGGACTAGCGGGCCAGATACGCAGTATTTT
>TRBJ2-3|.|TRBV11-1|.
CASSLVGDTQYF
TGTGCCAGCAGCTTAGTGGGAGATACGCAGTATTTT
>TRBJ1-2|.|TRBV18|.
CASSPEWGPTF
TGTGCCAGCTCACCAGAGTGGGGGCCCACCTTC
>TRBJ2-3|.|TRBV27|.
CASSYTISGAGDTQYF
TGTGCCAGCAGTTATACCATATCGGGGGCGGGGGATACGCAGTATTTT
>TRBJ2-7|.|TRBV7-2|TRBD1
CASSFWDRISYEQYF
TGTGCCAGCAGCTTCTGGGACAGGATCTCCTACGAGCAGTACTTC
>TRBJ1-3|few|TRBV18|TRBD1
CASSPGQVFSGNTIYF
TGTGCCAGCTCACCGGGACAGGTCTTTTCCGGAAACACCATATATTTT
>TRBJ2-2|once|TRBV2|.
CASSEAPSGELFF
TGTGCCAGCAGTGAAGCGCCCTCGGGGGAGCTGTTTTTT
>TRBJ1-5|.|TRBV5-5|TRBD1
CASSLVQGGNQPQHF
TGTGCCAGCAGCTTGGTGCAGGGGGGTAATCAGCCCCAGCATTTT
>TRBJ2-7|.|TRBV7-2|TRBD1
CASSPGTGSLGEQYF
TGTGCCAGCAGCCCCGGGACAGGGAGTTTGGGAGAGCAGTACTTC
>TRBJ2-7|once|TRBV7-3|TRBD1
CASSAHRGSPIYEQYF
TGTGCCAGCAGCGCCCACAGGGGGAGTCCCATCTACGAGCAGTACTTC
>TRBJ1-2|.|TRBV7-2|.
CASSPDGPSSNYGYTF
TGTGCCAGCAGCCCAGATGGTCCTTCTTCTAACTATGGCTACACCTTC
>TRBJ2-1|.|TRBV6-1|TRBD2
CASSEALGTTSVSYNEQFF
TGTGCCAGCAGTGAAGCGTTGGGGACTACCTCCGTCTCCTACAATGAGCAGTTCTTC
>TRBJ2-7|.|TRBV5-1|.
CASSLRYEQYF
TGTGCCAGCAGCTTGCGATACGAGCAGTACTTC
>TRBJ1-6|.|TRBV4-3|.
CASSQDGAGMNSPLHF
TGCGCCAGCAGCCAAGATGGGGCAGGGATGAATTCACCCCTCCACTTT
>TRBJ2-5|.|TRBV6-5|.
CASSPEGHRETQYF
TGTGCCAGCAGCCCCGAGGGCCACAGAGAGACCCAGTACTTC
>TRBJ2-2|.|TRBV30|TRBD1
CASTPGRTGVTGELFF
TGTGCCTCGACCCCCGGAAGGACAGGGGTCACCGGGGAGCTGTTTTTT